This T cell receptor beta chain was documented in a study of OX40 agonist ivuxolimab in advanced cancers. The overall study: Ivuxolimab, an agonist antibody against OX40 (CD134), was given to patients. Therapy given before enrollment (anti-PD-1, anti-PD-L1 or anti-CTLA-4) was allowed, and approximately 40% had some.

Study findings and constraints: Among patients with partial responses at 0.1-3.0 mg/kg, clonal expansion was among the lowest. Doses of 0.1 to 3.0 mg/kg were accompanied by clonal expansion of CD4+ and CD8+ blood T cells by week 6.

The germline CDR1 and CDR2 sequences are MNHEY and SVGAGI. Between the trimmed V and J ends, which lost 7 bases and 5 bases, there was a span of 17 bases. The length of the CDR3 is 14 residues. As regards this clone: Its antigen is not known.

TCRdb keeps only in-frame clones here, not all; method: immunoSEQ multiplex PCR. This table has tens of thousands of clones, about 90% appearing once. The TCR was taken from an adult with an advanced solid tumor such as melanoma, head and neck, liver or kidney cancer. V is TRBV6-5 and J is TRBJ1-2; D gene unclear. The sequences come from CD4+ or CD8+ T cells sorted from blood, collected in a trial of the OX40 agonist ivuxolimab. The CDR3: CASTSGSGGYGYTF. The CDR3 bases are TGTGCCAGCACATCCGGGTCCGGCGGGTATGGCTACACCTTC.